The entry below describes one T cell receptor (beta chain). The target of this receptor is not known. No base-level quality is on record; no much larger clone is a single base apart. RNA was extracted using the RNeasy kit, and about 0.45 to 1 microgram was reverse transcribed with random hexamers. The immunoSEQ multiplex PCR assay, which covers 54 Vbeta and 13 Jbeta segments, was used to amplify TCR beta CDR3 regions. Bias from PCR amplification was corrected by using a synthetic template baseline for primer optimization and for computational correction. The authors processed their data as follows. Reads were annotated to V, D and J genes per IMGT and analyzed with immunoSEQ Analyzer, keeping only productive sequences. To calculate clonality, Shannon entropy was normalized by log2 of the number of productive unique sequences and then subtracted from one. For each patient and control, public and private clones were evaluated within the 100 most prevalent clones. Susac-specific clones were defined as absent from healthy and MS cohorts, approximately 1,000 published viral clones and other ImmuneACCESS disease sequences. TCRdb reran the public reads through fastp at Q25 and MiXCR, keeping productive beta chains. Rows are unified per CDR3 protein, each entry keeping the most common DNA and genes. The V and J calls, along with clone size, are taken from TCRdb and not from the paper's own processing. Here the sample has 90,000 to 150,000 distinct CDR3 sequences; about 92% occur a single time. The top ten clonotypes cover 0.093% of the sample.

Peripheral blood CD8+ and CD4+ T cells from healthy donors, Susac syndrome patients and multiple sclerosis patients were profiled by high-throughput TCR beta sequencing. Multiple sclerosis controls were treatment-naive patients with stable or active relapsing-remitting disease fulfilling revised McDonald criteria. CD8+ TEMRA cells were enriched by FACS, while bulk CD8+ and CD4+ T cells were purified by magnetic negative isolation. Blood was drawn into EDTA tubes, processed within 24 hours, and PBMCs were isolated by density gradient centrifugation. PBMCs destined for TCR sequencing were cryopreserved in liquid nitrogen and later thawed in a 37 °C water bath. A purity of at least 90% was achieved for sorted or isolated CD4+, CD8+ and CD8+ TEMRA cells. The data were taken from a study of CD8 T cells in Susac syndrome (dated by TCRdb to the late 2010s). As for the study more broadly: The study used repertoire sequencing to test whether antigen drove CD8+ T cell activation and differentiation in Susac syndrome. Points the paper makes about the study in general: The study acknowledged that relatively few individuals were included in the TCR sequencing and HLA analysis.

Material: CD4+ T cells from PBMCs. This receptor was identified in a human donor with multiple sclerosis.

At the DNA level, the sequence is TGCAGCGTAATTACAGGGGGCAATCAGCCCCAGCATTTT. It is translated as CSVITGGNQPQHF. The receptor chain draws on TRBV29-1 and TRBJ1-5, and TRBD1 aligns with 7 junction nucleotides. CDR1 and CDR2 are drawn from the germline V gene: SQVTM, ANQGSEA. Germline trimming amounts to 6 bases on V and 2 bases on J, with 4 as the count of junction bases outside the gene matches. From cysteine to phenylalanine, the CDR3 is 13 amino acids long. Only the CDR3 region is kept as DNA, spanning 39 bases read in frame from base 1.